This is a list of T cell receptor beta chains from one sample in a study of Graves' ophthalmopathy and Graves' hyperthyroidism. TCRdb re-called the multiplex PCR reads through MiXCR, storing one row per CDR3 protein. The table includes fewer than 600,000 distinct CDR3 sequences, roughly 14% detected once. The sample was blood. These receptors were taken from a woman younger than 45 with Graves' ophthalmopathy. Each CDR3 is given with its conserved first and last residue. A D gene is named only where the DNA matches it firmly. Some rows have no size entry. The others give once, few or many, or a class for an expanded clone.

j_call: TRBJ2-7; v_call: TRBV5-1; clone_size: many; d_call: NA; cdr3_nt: TGCGCCAGCAGCCCTATTCTAGAGGCCTATAGGTACTTC; cdr3_aa: CASSPILEAYRYF
j_call: TRBJ2-5; v_call: TRBV28; clone_size: many; d_call: NA; cdr3_nt: TGTGCCAGCACCAAGGACCGGGAACAAGAGACCCAGTACTTC; cdr3_aa: CASTKDREQETQYF
j_call: TRBJ2-7; v_call: TRBV5-1; clone_size: many; d_call: TRBD1; cdr3_nt: TGCGCCAGCAGCCACGGGACAGACTCCGACGAGCAGTACTTC; cdr3_aa: CASSHGTDSDEQYF
j_call: TRBJ1-2; v_call: TRBV27; clone_size: many; d_call: NA; cdr3_nt: TGTGCCAGCAGTTTACCCGGGGAAGGCTACACCTTC; cdr3_aa: CASSLPGEGYTF
j_call: TRBJ2-7; v_call: TRBV6-5; clone_size: many; d_call: TRBD1; cdr3_nt: TGTGCCAGCAGTTACGGGTCAGGGGGTTATGGCGAGCAGTACTTC; cdr3_aa: CASSYGSGGYGEQYF
j_call: TRBJ1-1; v_call: TRBV7-2; clone_size: many; d_call: NA; cdr3_nt: TGTGCCAGCAGCTTTGGGGGGCCTGAAGCTTTCTTT; cdr3_aa: CASSFGGPEAFF
j_call: TRBJ1-5; v_call: TRBV10-3; clone_size: NA; d_call: NA; cdr3_nt: TGTGCCATCAGTGAGTGGGGCTCCCGGGAGAGTAGCAATCAGCCCCAGCATTTT; cdr3_aa: CAISEWGSRESSNQPQHF
j_call: TRBJ2-5; v_call: TRBV4-2; clone_size: many; d_call: TRBD2; cdr3_nt: TGTGCCAGCAGCCATGCCGGGAGGGTAGCGGAAGAGACCCAGTACTTC; cdr3_aa: CASSHAGRVAEETQYF
j_call: TRBJ1-2; v_call: TRBV6-1; clone_size: once; d_call: TRBD1; cdr3_nt: TGTGCCAGCAGTGGAATGACAGGGGGCGCGGTTGGCTACACCTTC; cdr3_aa: CASSGMTGGAVGYTF
j_call: TRBJ2-7; v_call: TRBV18; clone_size: NA; d_call: NA; cdr3_nt: TGTGCCAGCTCACCACCAGTAGCGGACTACGAGCAGTACTTC; cdr3_aa: CASSPPVADYEQYF
j_call: TRBJ1-1; v_call: TRBV19; clone_size: NA; d_call: TRBD1; cdr3_nt: TGTGCCAGCGCGGACAGGGGGCACACTGAAGCTTTCTTT; cdr3_aa: CASADRGHTEAFF
j_call: TRBJ2-2; v_call: TRBV5-1; clone_size: many; d_call: NA; cdr3_nt: TGCGCCAGCAGCTTGGTTCCGGGGGCATACACCGGGGAGCTGTTTTTT; cdr3_aa: CASSLVPGAYTGELFF
j_call: TRBJ2-2; v_call: TRBV5-1; clone_size: NA; d_call: NA; cdr3_nt: TGCGCCATCAGCGTCGGCCCACCAAACACCGGGGAGCTGTTTTTT; cdr3_aa: CAISVGPPNTGELFF
j_call: TRBJ2-7; v_call: TRBV5-1; clone_size: many; d_call: NA; cdr3_nt: TGTGCCAGCAGTCCCGGAGGTTCCTACGAGCAGTACTTC; cdr3_aa: CASSPGGSYEQYF
j_call: TRBJ1-2; v_call: TRBV2; clone_size: many; d_call: TRBD1; cdr3_nt: TGTGCCACCCAGGACAGGCAGAATGGCTACACCTTC; cdr3_aa: CATQDRQNGYTF
j_call: TRBJ1-1; v_call: TRBV6-5; clone_size: many; d_call: NA; cdr3_nt: TGTGCCAGCAGTAACGATGCAGGGAACACTGAAGCTTTCTTT; cdr3_aa: CASSNDAGNTEAFF
j_call: TRBJ1-2; v_call: TRBV6-1; clone_size: many; d_call: TRBD1; cdr3_nt: TGTGCCAGCACCGCAGGGGGGACCAACTATGGCTACACCTTC; cdr3_aa: CASTAGGTNYGYTF
j_call: TRBJ1-2; v_call: TRBV28; clone_size: many; d_call: NA; cdr3_nt: TGTGCCAGCAGTTCTACTACAGGGAGCCCGTATGGCTACACCTTC; cdr3_aa: CASSSTTGSPYGYTF
j_call: TRBJ2-2; v_call: TRBV12-3/TRBV12-4; clone_size: many; d_call: NA; cdr3_nt: TGTGCCAGCAGTCGCCTAGACATCACCGGGGAGCTGTTTTTT; cdr3_aa: CASSRLDITGELFF
j_call: TRBJ2-7; v_call: TRBV10-3; clone_size: few; d_call: NA; cdr3_nt: TGTGCCATCAGTGAGTCCCAGTCCAGCGAGCAGTACTTC; cdr3_aa: CAISESQSSEQYF
j_call: TRBJ2-7; v_call: TRBV5-1; clone_size: many; d_call: NA; cdr3_nt: TGCGCCAGCAGCTTGGGACTCTTGTGGGGGTACGAGCAGTACTTC; cdr3_aa: CASSLGLLWGYEQYF
j_call: TRBJ1-2; v_call: TRBV29-1; clone_size: many; d_call: NA; cdr3_nt: TGCAGCGTTGCAGGAGCTAACTATGGCTACACCTTC; cdr3_aa: CSVAGANYGYTF
j_call: TRBJ1-6; v_call: TRBV27; clone_size: few; d_call: TRBD1; cdr3_nt: TGTGCCAGCCGCGACAGGGCCTACGACTATTCACCCCTCCACTTT; cdr3_aa: CASRDRAYDYSPLHF
j_call: TRBJ1-5; v_call: TRBV6-1; clone_size: few; d_call: NA; cdr3_nt: TGTGCCAGCAGTGGGGCAGAGAATCAGCCCCAGCATTTT; cdr3_aa: CASSGAENQPQHF
j_call: TRBJ2-7; v_call: TRBV15; clone_size: many; d_call: NA; cdr3_nt: TGTGCCACCAGCAGAGACCGTAGGTTGGAGCGCGAGCAGTACTTC; cdr3_aa: CATSRDRRLEREQYF
j_call: TRBJ1-2; v_call: TRBV12-3/TRBV12-4; clone_size: once; d_call: TRBD1; cdr3_nt: TGTGCCAGCAGTGACAGGGTACTCAACTATGGCTACACCTTC; cdr3_aa: CASSDRVLNYGYTF
j_call: TRBJ2-7; v_call: TRBV28; clone_size: NA; d_call: TRBD2; cdr3_nt: TGTGCCAGCAGTTTTTTAAGCGGGGCTACGACCTACGAGCAGTACTTC; cdr3_aa: CASSFLSGATTYEQYF
j_call: TRBJ1-1; v_call: TRBV5-1; clone_size: many; d_call: NA; cdr3_nt: TGCGCCAGCAGCCTCGCTCCCCTCGGGGAAACTGAAGCTTTCTTT; cdr3_aa: CASSLAPLGETEAFF
j_call: TRBJ1-5; v_call: TRBV4-1; clone_size: many; d_call: NA; cdr3_nt: TGCGCCAGCAGCCAAGATGTGCAGGCGCGCAATCAGCCCCAGCATTTT; cdr3_aa: CASSQDVQARNQPQHF
j_call: TRBJ1-2; v_call: TRBV9; clone_size: many; d_call: NA; cdr3_nt: TGTGCCAGCAGCGAAGGGTACGGCGATGGCTACACCTTC; cdr3_aa: CASSEGYGDGYTF
j_call: TRBJ1-5; v_call: TRBV2; clone_size: few; d_call: NA; cdr3_nt: TGTGCCAGCATGCTGGACAGATTTAGCAATCAGCCCCAGCATTTT; cdr3_aa: CASMLDRFSNQPQHF